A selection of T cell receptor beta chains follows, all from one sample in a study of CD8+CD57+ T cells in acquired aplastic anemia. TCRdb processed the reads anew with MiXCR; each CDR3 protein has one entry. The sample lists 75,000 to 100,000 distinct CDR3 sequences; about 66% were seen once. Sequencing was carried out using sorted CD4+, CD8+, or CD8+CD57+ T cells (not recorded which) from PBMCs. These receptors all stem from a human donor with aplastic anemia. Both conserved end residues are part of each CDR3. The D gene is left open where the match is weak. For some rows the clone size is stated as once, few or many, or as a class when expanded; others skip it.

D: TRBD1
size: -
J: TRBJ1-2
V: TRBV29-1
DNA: TGCAGCGTCGTCGACAGGGTATCCAACTATGGCTACACCTTC
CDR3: CSVVDRVSNYGYTF

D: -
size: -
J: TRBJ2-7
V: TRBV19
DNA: TGTGCCAGTAGTGTGGACGCTCCCTCCTACGAGCAGTACTTC
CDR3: CASSVDAPSYEQYF

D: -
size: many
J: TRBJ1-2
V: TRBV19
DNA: TGTGCCAGTAGCGGGACATTTGAGGCCTATGGCTACACCTTC
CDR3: CASSGTFEAYGYTF

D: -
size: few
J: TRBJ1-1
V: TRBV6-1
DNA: TGTGCCAGCAGTGAGTCAGGGGAACGCACTGAAGCTTTCTTT
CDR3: CASSESGERTEAFF

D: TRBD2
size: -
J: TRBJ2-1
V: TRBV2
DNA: TGTGCCAGCAGTGAAGGGAGCGGGGGAGCATACAATGAGCAGTTCTTC
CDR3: CASSEGSGGAYNEQFF

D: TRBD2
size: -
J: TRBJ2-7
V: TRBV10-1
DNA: TGCGCCACCAGCGGGAGGGCCGGGTACGAGCAGTACTTC
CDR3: CATSGRAGYEQYF

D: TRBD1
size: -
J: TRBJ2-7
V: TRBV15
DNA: TGTGCCACCAGCAGAGGAGACAGGGGGGGCGAGCAGTACTTC
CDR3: CATSRGDRGGEQYF

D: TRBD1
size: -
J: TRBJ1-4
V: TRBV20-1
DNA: TGCAGTGCTAGAACGGGACAGGTTAATGAAAAACTGTTTTTT
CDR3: CSARTGQVNEKLFF

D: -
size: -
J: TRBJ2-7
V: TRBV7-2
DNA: TGTGCCAGCAGCTTAGGCTGGGGGCGGGAGCAGTACTTC
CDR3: CASSLGWGREQYF

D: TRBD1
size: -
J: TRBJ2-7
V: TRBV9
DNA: TGTGCCAGCAGCGTCGGGACAGAAGGATACGAGCAGTACTTC
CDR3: CASSVGTEGYEQYF

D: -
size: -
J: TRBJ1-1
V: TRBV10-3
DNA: TGTGCCATCAGTGAGGACCAGGGATACACTGAAGCTTTCTTT
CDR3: CAISEDQGYTEAFF

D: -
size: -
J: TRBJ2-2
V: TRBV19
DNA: TGTGCCAGTTGGGGCGCGAACACCGGGGAGCTGTTTTTT
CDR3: CASWGANTGELFF

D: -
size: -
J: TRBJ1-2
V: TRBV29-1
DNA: TGCAGCGTTGCGGACAGCTCAAACTATGGCTACACCTTC
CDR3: CSVADSSNYGYTF

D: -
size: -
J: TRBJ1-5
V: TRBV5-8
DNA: TGTGCCAGCAGCTTGTTAAGGAATCAGCCCCAGCATTTT
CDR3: CASSLLRNQPQHF

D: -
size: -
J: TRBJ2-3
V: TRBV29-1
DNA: TGCAGCGTTCTTGGGACACGCACAGGTACGCAGTATTTT
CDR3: CSVLGTRTGTQYF

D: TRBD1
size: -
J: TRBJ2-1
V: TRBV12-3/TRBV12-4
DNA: TGTGCCTGCCAGCAACAGGGGATCTCCTACAATGAGCAGTTCTTC
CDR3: CACQQQGISYNEQFF

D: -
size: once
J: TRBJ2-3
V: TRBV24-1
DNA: TGCGCCACCAGTGTTGGTGCCGGGGGTACGCAGTATTTT
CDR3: CATSVGAGGTQYF

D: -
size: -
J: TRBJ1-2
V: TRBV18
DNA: TGTGCCAGCTCATCCATCTATGGCTACACCTTC
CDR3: CASSSIYGYTF

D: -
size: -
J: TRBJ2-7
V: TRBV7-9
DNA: TGTGCCAGCAGCCCCGTTAGCAGATACGAGCAGTACTTC
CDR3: CASSPVSRYEQYF

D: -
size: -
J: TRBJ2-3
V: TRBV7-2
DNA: TGTGCCAGCAGCTCTGGCGGTATGCCAGATACGCAGTATTTT
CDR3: CASSSGGMPDTQYF

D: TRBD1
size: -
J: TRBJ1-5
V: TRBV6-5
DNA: TGTGCCAGCACTTTGGGACAGGGGCTCAATCAGCCCCAGCATTTT
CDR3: CASTLGQGLNQPQHF

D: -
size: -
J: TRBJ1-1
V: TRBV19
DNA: TGTGCCAGTAGTACCGTGACAGCGATGAACACTGAAGCTTTCTTT
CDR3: CASSTVTAMNTEAFF

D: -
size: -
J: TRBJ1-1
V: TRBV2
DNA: TGTGCCAGCGGTGGACAGACGAACACTGACGCTTTCTTT
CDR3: CASGGQTNTDAFF

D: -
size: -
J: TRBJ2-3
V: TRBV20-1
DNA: TGCAGTGCGCCTCTAGCTGGAGATACGCAGTATTTT
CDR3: CSAPLAGDTQYF

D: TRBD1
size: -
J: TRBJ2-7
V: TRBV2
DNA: TGTGCCAGCAGTGAGGGACAGCGGTACGAGCAGTACTTC
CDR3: CASSEGQRYEQYF

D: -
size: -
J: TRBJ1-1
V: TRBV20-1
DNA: TGCAGTGCTAGAGGGCCAACAGGGTATGGAGGCACTGAAGCTTTCTTT
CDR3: CSARGPTGYGGTEAFF

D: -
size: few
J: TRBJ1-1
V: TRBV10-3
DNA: TGTGCCATCAGTGAGTTTAAGGAGACGAGGCCGGCTTTCTTC
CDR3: CAISEFKETRPAFF

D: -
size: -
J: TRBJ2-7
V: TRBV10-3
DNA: TGTGCCATCAGTGAGTCTATCTACGAGCAGTACTTC
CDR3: CAISESIYEQYF

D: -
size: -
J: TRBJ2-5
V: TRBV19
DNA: TGTGCCAGTAGTACTGGGGGAAGTTGGCAAGAGACCCAGTACTTC
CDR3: CASSTGGSWQETQYF

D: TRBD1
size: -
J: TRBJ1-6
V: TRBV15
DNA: TGTGCCACCAGCAGAGAGACAGGGGCGACACCCCTCCACTTT
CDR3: CATSRETGATPLHF

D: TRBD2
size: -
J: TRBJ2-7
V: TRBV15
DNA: TGTGCCACCAGCAGTCCTAGCGGGCGAAACTACGAGCAGTACTTC
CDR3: CATSSPSGRNYEQYF

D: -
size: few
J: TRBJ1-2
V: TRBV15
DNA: TGTGCCACCAGCAGGGGTCGGACCGGGAACTATGGCTACACCTTC
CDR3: CATSRGRTGNYGYTF

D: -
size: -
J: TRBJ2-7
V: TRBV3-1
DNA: TGTGCCAGCAGCCAAGGGAATCCTAGTATCCACGAGCAGTACTTC
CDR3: CASSQGNPSIHEQYF

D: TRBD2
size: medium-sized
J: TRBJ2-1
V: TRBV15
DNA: TGTGCCACCAGCTTAGCGGGTTACAATGAGCAGTTCTTC
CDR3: CATSLAGYNEQFF

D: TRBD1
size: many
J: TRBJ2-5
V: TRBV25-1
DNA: TGTGCCAGCAGTGGGACAGGGTCCTTTGAGACCCAGTACTTC
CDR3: CASSGTGSFETQYF

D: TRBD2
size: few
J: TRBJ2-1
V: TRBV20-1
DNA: TGCAGTGCCGAGGGGACTAGCGGGAGGGCCAGCGATGAGCAGTTCTTC
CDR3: CSAEGTSGRASDEQFF

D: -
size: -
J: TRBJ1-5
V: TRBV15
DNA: TGTGCCACCAGTCCGACCCGGAGGTTTTTAGGGCCCCAGCATTTT
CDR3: CATSPTRRFLGPQHF

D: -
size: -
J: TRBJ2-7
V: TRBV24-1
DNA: TGTGCCACCCCCTGGGCACTAGTTTCTTTCTACGAGCAGTACTTC
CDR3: CATPWALVSFYEQYF

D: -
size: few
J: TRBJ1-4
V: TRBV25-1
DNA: TGTGCCAGCACCGATAGTGGTTCTAATGAAAAACTGTTTTTT
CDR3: CASTDSGSNEKLFF

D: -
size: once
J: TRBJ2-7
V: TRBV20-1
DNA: TGCAGTGCTCGAGAGTTGGGGGAGCAGTACTTC
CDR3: CSARELGEQYF

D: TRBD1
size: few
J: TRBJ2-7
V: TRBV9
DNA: TGTGCCAGCAGCGTAACAGGGACAGGGCCCTACGAGCAGTACTTC
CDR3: CASSVTGTGPYEQYF

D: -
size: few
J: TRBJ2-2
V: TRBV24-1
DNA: TGTGCCACCAGTGATTTGTGGGGCGCGGAGCTGTTTTTT
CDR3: CATSDLWGAELFF

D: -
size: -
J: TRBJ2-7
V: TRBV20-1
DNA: TGCAGTGCTAGGGGGACCGGGACTCTCTCCTACGAGCAGTACTTC
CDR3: CSARGTGTLSYEQYF

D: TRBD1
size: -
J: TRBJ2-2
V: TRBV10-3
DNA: TGTGCCATCAGCTGGGACAGGGGGAACACCGGGGAGCTGTTTTTT
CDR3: CAISWDRGNTGELFF

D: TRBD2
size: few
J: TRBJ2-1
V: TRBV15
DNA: TGTGCCACCGGAGCGGGAGGGTACAATGAGCAGTTCTTC
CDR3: CATGAGGYNEQFF